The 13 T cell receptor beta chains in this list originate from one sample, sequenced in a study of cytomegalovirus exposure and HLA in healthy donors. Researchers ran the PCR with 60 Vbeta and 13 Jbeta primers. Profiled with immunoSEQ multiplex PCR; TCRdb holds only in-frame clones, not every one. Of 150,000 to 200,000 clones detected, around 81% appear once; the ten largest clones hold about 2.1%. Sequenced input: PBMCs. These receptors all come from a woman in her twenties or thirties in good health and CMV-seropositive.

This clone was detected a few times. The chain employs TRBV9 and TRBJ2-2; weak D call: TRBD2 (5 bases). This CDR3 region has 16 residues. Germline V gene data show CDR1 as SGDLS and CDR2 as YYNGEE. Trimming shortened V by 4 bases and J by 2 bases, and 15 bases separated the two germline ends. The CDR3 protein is CASSPGLSRNTGELFF. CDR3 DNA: TGTGCCAGCAGCCCCGGACTTAGCCGCAACACCGGGGAGCTGTTTTTT.

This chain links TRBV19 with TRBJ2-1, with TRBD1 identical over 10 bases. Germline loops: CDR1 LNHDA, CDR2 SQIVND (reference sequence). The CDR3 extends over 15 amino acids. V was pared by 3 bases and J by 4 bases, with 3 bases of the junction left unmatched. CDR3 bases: TGTGCCAGTAGTATTAGACAGGGGGCTTACAATGAGCAGTTCTTC. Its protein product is CASSIRQGAYNEQFF.

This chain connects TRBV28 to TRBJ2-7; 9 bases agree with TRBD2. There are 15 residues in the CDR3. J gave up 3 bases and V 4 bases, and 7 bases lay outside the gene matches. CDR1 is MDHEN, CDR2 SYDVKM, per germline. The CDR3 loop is CASSSAGGGVYEQYF. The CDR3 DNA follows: TGTGCCAGCAGTTCCGCGGGGGGGGGTGTCTACGAGCAGTACTTC.

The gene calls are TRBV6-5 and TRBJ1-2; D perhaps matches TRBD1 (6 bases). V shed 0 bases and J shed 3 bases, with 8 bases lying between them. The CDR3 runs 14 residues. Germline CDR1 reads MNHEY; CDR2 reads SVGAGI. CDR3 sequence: CASSYSGGDYGYTF. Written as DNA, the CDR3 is TGTGCCAGCAGTTACTCAGGGGGGGACTATGGCTACACCTTC.

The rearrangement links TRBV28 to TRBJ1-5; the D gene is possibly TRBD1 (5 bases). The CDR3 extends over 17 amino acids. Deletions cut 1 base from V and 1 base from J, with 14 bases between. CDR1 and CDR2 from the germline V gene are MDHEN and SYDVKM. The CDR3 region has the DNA TGTGCCAGCAGTTTATTGGAACAGGTCCTAAGCAATCAGCCCCAGCATTTT. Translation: CASSLLEQVLSNQPQHF.

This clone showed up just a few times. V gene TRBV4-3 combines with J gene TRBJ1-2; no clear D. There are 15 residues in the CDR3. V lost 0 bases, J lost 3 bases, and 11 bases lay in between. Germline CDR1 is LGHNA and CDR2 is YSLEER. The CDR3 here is CASSQDTPGDYGYTF. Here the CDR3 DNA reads TGCGCCAGCAGCCAAGATACACCCGGGGACTATGGCTACACCTTC.

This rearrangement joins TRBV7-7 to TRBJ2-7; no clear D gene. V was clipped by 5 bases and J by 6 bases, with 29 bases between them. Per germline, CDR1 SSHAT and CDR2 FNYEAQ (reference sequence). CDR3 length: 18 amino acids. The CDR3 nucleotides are TGTGCCAGCAGCCCAACGTACCCCCCGGGTAGCCGGTCATCCGAGCAGTACTTC. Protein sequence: CASSPTYPPGSRSSEQYF.

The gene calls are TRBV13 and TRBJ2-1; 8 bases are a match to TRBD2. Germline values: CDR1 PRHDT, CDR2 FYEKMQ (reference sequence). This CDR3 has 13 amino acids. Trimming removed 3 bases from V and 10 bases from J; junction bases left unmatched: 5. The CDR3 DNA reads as TGTGCCAGCAGCTTTCAGGGCGGGGGGGAGCAGTTCTTC. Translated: CASSFQGGGEQFF.

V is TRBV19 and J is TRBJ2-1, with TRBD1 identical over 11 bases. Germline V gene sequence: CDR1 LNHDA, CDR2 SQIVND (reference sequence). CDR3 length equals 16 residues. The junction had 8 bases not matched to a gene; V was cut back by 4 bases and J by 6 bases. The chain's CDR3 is CASSTKTGTGGNEQFF. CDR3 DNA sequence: TGTGCCAGTAGTACCAAAACCGGGACAGGGGGCAATGAGCAGTTCTTC.

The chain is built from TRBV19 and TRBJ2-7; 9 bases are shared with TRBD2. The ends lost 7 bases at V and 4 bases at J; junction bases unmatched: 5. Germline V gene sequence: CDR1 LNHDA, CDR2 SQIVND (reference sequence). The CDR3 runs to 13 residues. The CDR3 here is CASKLAGNYEQYF. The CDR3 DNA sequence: TGTGCCAGTAAACTAGCGGGCAATTACGAGCAGTACTTC.

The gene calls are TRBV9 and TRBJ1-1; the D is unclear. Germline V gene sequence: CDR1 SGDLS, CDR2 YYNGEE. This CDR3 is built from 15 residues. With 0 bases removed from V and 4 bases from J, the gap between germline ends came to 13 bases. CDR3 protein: CASSVATGSGTEAFF. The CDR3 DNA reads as TGTGCCAGCAGCGTAGCCACGGGATCAGGCACTGAAGCTTTCTTT.

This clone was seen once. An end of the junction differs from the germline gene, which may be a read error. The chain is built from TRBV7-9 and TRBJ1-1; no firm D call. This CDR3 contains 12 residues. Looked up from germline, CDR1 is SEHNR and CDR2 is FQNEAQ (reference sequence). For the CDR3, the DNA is TGTTCCAGCAGCTTAGCCGTCACTGAAGCTTTCTTT. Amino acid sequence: CSSSLAVTEAFF.

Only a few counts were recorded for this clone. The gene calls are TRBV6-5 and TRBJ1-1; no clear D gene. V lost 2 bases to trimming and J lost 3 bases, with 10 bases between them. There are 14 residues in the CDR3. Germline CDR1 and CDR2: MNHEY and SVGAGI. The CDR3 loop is CASSYGGEDTEAFF. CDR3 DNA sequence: TGTGCCAGCAGTTACGGCGGGGAGGACACTGAAGCTTTCTTT.